This T cell receptor beta chain was identified in a study of cytomegalovirus exposure and HLA in healthy donors. Study-wide points: Cytomegalovirus-associated status was assigned to 150 or so TCR beta chains. According to a subsequent analysis, TCR clusters from the first cohort were inclined to appear together in the 110 or so validation repertoires. In vitro confirmation showed a few CMV-associated chains to be CMV antigen specific.

The table came from immunoSEQ multiplex PCR; TCRdb's copy has only in-frame clones and leaves some out. The sample lists some 83,000 clones, approximately 95% occurring once. The V gene end was trimmed by 4 bases and the J gene end by 4 bases; junction bases not matched to a gene: 12. The CDR3 contains 17 residues. CDR1 and CDR2 from the germline V gene are SGHRS and YFSETQ. In its sample, this clone was seen once. Its antigen is not identified. Source material: PBMCs. The chain combines TRBV5-1 with TRBJ1-4; 8 bases map to TRBD1. This TCR was recovered from a woman aged 18-29 years in good health and CMV-seronegative. The CDR3 DNA follows: TGCGCCAGCAGCGCGGCGGGTATAACAGGGGGTAATGAAAAACTGTTTTTT. Its translation is CASSAAGITGGNEKLFF.